This TCR beta chain emerged from a study of identical twins (dated by TCRdb to about 2016). General notes on the study: To test whether fetal clonotypes persist, this study deep-sequenced TCR alpha and beta repertoires from monozygotic twins, from unrelated adults of various ages, and from cord blood. To rule out contamination, the twin experiments were replicated at different times with different library preparation protocols. What the study reported, not specific to this receptor: Out-of-frame TCR alpha sequences shared between twins showed an excess of low generation-probability sequences compared with coincidental sharing between unrelated individuals. In monozygotic twins, recombination models systematically underestimated out-of-frame TCR alpha sharing, but the models matched the sharing seen between unrelated individuals. Zero-insertion analyses could be partly confounded by invariant T cells such as MAIT and iNKT, though diverse VJ usage argued against such confounding for most clonotypes. Because the same donors could not be followed over many years, the conclusions depended on cross-sectional statistical analysis. Abundant cord blood beta clonotypes carried fewer insertions; young adult naive repertoires showed a weaker similar trend, while memory repertoires showed none. In beta out-of-frame sequences, excess twin sharing was weaker, because having fewer shared sequences lowered the signal-to-noise ratio.

Library method: 5' RACE. Sequenced on an Illumina HiSeq 2000. A universal primer binding site was introduced by template switching, and a unique molecular identifier was present in the final cDNA, enabling accurate counting of TCR cDNA molecules. Specific primers in the conserved constant-segment region were used to synthesize first-strand cDNA for TCR alpha and beta chains. Each cDNA library was double barcoded, with a SMART-Mk sample barcode plus Illumina barcodes, to control for contamination. TruSeq adapter sequences and Illumina sample barcodes were added in two successive PCR steps. The TCR alpha and beta cDNA libraries were sequenced on the Illumina HiSeq platform using custom primers. As for how the authors treated the data: Unique molecular identifiers were extracted from raw reads with MiGEC, and CDR3 positions were determined with MiXCR. For each individual, recombination models were inferred using an EM algorithm with the repgenHMM and IGoR tools. The analysis of shared clonotypes was done with the tcR package in R, with sharing normalized by the product of cloneset sizes. Out-of-frame nonproductive sequences were analyzed to study raw recombination free of thymic and clonal selection effects. Starting from the raw public reads, TCRdb applied fastp trimming at Q25, assembled clones with MiXCR and retained in-frame beta chains. Rows with a matching CDR3 protein are joined into one entry that keeps the most common DNA and genes. These V and J calls are TCRdb output, not the study's own analysis. This sample comprises 300,000 to 400,000 distinct CDR3 sequences, about 12% of them detected only once. The ten largest make up 7.2% of the sample.

The CDR1 and CDR2 encoded by the germline V gene are KGHSH and LQKENI. Measured from the cysteine to the phenylalanine, the CDR3 is 16 residues long. Solely the CDR3 DNA is kept, with 48 bases framed from the first base. V loses 3 bases, J loses 5 bases, and the germline ends lie 19 bases apart. Every donor in the study was a healthy Caucasian. The twin cohort comprised three pairs of female monozygotic twins, all aged roughly 18 to 30 years. Positive isolation kits from Invitrogen were used to isolate CD4+ and CD8+ T cell populations. Details on this clonotype: Its antigen remains undetermined. No base qualities exist here, and no much larger clone lies one base off it.

The data also belong to a second study, concerning yellow fever vaccine responses in identical twins. The second study's authors report: The authors reported that the T cell response to vaccination in identical twins appeared partly convergent and partly personalized. Focusing on identical twins, the study followed the T cell clones that responded to the vaccine, and did so with precision.

Sequenced material: CD8+ T cells sorted from blood. The sequence was obtained from a woman aged 18-29 years in good health. The V gene is TRBV18 and the J gene is TRBJ1-1; TRBD1 might be the D gene, on 5 matching bases. The CDR3 region: CASSPVKEGIQTEAFF. The nucleotide sequence is given as TGTGCCAGCTCACCGGTAAAGGAGGGGATTCAAACTGAAGCTTTCTTT. Extended through the reference TRBV18 and TRBJ1-1 proteins, this CDR3 yields the full variable domain: NAGVMQNPRHLVRRRGQEARLRCSPMKGHSHVYWYRQLPEEGLKFMVYLQKENIIDESGMPKERFSAEFPKEGPSILRIQQVVRGDSAAYFCASSPVKEGIQTEAFFGQGTRLTVV.